The 17 T cell receptor beta chains in this list originate from one sample, sequenced in a study of cytomegalovirus exposure and HLA in healthy donors. PCR used 60 Vbeta primers and 13 Jbeta primers. This table comes from immunoSEQ multiplex PCR, and its TCRdb copy is limited to in-frame clones, with some not included. The table shows about 130,000 clones, with around 74% occurring only once. Sequenced: PBMCs. Receptor source: a man aged 40-50 years in good health and CMV-seropositive.

The chain has TRBV6-4 and TRBJ1-2, with D uncertain. This CDR3 is 16 amino acids long. V lost 6 bases and J 0 bases, leaving 17 bases between the germline ends. The germline V gene encodes CDR1 MRHNA and CDR2 SNTAGT. The CDR3 here is CASSPGKEIPNYGYTF. In DNA, the CDR3 is TGTGCCAGCAGCCCCGGGAAAGAGATCCCTAACTATGGCTACACCTTC.

The chain carries TRBV27 and TRBJ2-1; TRBD2 agrees at 7 bases. V lost 11 bases and J lost 9; bases outside the gene matches: 7. Germline V lookup: CDR1 MNHEY, CDR2 SMNVEV (reference sequence). The CDR3 length is 11 residues. The CDR3 sequence: CAAERGGEQFF. CDR3 DNA sequence: TGTGCCGCAGAACGCGGGGGTGAGCAGTTCTTC.

The gene calls are TRBV7-9 and TRBJ1-5, with TRBD1 matching 9 bases. The CDR3 loop spans 15 amino acids. V shed 5 bases and J 6 bases; nucleotides not matched to a gene: 8. From germline, CDR1 is SEHNR and CDR2 FQNEAQ (reference sequence). As DNA, the CDR3 is TGTGCCAGCAGCCCGGGGGACAGGGCGGCTCAGCCCCAGCATTTT. Protein sequence: CASSPGDRAAQPQHF.

The V call is TRBV27, the J call TRBJ2-7, with 10 bases fitting TRBD1. Looked up from germline, CDR1 is MNHEY and CDR2 is SMNVEV (reference sequence). The CDR3 totals 14 residues. Germline trimming cut 6 bases from V and 7 bases from J; bases unmatched to any gene: 9. CDR3 protein: CASRETGGLREQYF. The CDR3 coding sequence is TGTGCCAGCAGGGAGACAGGGGGCTTGAGGGAGCAGTACTTC.

The chain is built from TRBV7-8 and TRBJ2-2, with D possibly TRBD2 on 5 matching bases. V was shortened by 5 bases and J by 0 bases, with 16 bases between the two germline ends. The V gene's germline CDR1 is SGHVS and CDR2 FQNEAQ. This CDR3 is built from 17 residues. The CDR3 loop is CASSPRRVAPNTGELFF. CDR3 nucleotides: TGTGCCAGCAGCCCAAGGCGGGTAGCCCCGAACACCGGGGAGCTGTTTTTT. Filled out from reference TRBV7-8 and TRBJ2-2, the complete variable domain reads GAGVSQSPRYKVAKRGQDVALRCDPISGHVSLFWYQQALGQGPEFLTYFQNEAQLDKSGLPSDRFFAERPEGSVSTLKIQRTQQEDSAVYLCASSPRRVAPNTGELFFGEGSRLTVL.

This sequence joins TRBV5-6 and TRBJ2-1; maybe TRBD1 (6 bases). V was cut by 0 bases and J by 5 bases, with 12 bases left in between. The CDR3 length is 15 residues. The germline V gene encodes CDR1 SGHDT and CDR2 YYEEEE. In DNA, the CDR3 is TGTGCCAGCAGCTTGGGGGTGGGGGCACACAATGAGCAGTTCTTC. This gives the protein CASSLGVGAHNEQFF. Combining the CDR3 with reference TRBV5-6 and TRBJ2-1 gives the whole variable domain DAGVTQSPTHLIKTRGQQVTLRCSPKSGHDTVSWYQQALGQGPQFIFQYYEEEERQRGNFPDRFSGHQFPNYSSELNVNALLLGDSALYLCASSLGVGAHNEQFFGPGTRLTVL.

The V call is TRBV6-1, the J call TRBJ1-1; weak D call: TRBD1 (6 bases). CDR1 MNHNS and CDR2 SASEGT come from the germline V gene. The CDR3 sequence is 16 residues long. Trimming took 3 bases from V and 4 from J, leaving 18 bases between them. CDR3 coding DNA: TGTGCCAGCAGTGAGAGGCGAGGGAGGGGGGGCACTGAAGCTTTCTTT. This sequence encodes CASSERRGRGGTEAFF.

The chain recombines TRBV7-2 with TRBJ2-7; TRBD2 matches 7 bases. Trimming removed 10 bases from V and 3 bases from J; junction bases left unmatched: 9. CDR1 and CDR2 (germline): SGHTA, FQGNSA. CDR3 length equals 13 residues. The chain's CDR3 is CATAYQRGYEQYF. The CDR3 coding sequence is TGTGCCACCGCGTATCAGCGGGGCTACGAGCAGTACTTC.

The chain joins TRBV5-4 to TRBJ1-6; 8 nucleotides line up with TRBD1. The CDR3 contains 15 residues. The germline CDR1 and CDR2 sequences are SGHNT and YYREEE (reference sequence). Trimming took 2 bases from V and 5 from J; bases not matched to a gene: 3. The CDR3 protein is CASSFQTGDNSPLHF. CDR3 DNA: TGTGCCAGCAGCTTTCAGACAGGGGATAATTCACCCCTCCACTTT. Using reference TRBV5-4 and TRBJ1-6 for the parts outside the CDR3, the full variable domain is ETGVTQSPTHLIKTRGQQVTLRCSSQSGHNTVSWYQQALGQGPQFIFQYYREEENGRGNFPPRFSGLQFPNYSSELNVNALELDDSALYLCASSFQTGDNSPLHFGNGTRLTVT.

The rearrangement uses TRBV7-8 and TRBJ2-1, with D perhaps TRBD1 (6 bases). V shed 5 bases and J shed 0 bases, with 20 bases lying between them. The CDR3 consists of 18 residues. Per the germline V gene, CDR1 is SGHVS and CDR2 is FQNEAQ. The CDR3 spells CASSPTGQPVFSYNEQFF. CDR3 coding DNA: TGTGCCAGCAGCCCCACCGGACAGCCGGTCTTCTCCTACAATGAGCAGTTCTTC.

The rearrangement links TRBV6-5 to TRBJ1-2; D is unresolved. The germline V and J ends were trimmed by 5 bases and 4 bases, with 14 bases remaining between them. Germline loops: CDR1 MNHEY, CDR2 SVGAGI. The CDR3 extends over 14 amino acids. CDR3 protein: CASSTARVSYGYTF. The CDR3 bases are TGTGCCAGCAGTACCGCGCGGGTGAGCTATGGCTACACCTTC.

This CDR3 is CASSHSLEHEQFF. CDR3 DNA: TGCGCCAGCAGTCATTCATTGGAGCATGAGCAGTTCTTC. V is TRBV23-1 and J is TRBJ2-1; D is uncertain. TRBV23-1 is an ORF, and what it does is uncertain. The CDR3 contains 13 residues. Between the trimmed V and J ends, which lost 3 bases and 8 bases, there was a span of 11 bases.

This sequence joins TRBV9 and TRBJ2-7, with 8 bases that match TRBD2. The junction had 11 bases not matched to a gene; V was cut back by 4 bases and J by 2 bases. Germline CDR1 and CDR2: SGDLS and YYNGEE. This CDR3 has 16 amino acids. In DNA form, the CDR3 reads TGTGCCAGCAGCAAAGGGACTAGAGGCCTGGCCTACGAGCAGTACTTC. It encodes CASSKGTRGLAYEQYF.

This clone was seen a handful of times. The rearrangement uses TRBV5-8 and TRBJ2-7; D is perhaps TRBD2 (6 bases). CDR1 is SGHTS, CDR2 YDEGEE, per germline. This CDR3 region has 12 residues. V dropped 0 bases and J dropped 6 bases, with 7 bases sitting between them. The CDR3 DNA is TGTGCCAGCAGCTTGGGGAGGGGCGAGCAGTACTTC. Its protein product is CASSLGRGEQYF.

In DNA form, the CDR3 reads TGTGCCAGCAGTGAACGGGGGTTCAGCACAGATACGCAGTATTTT. Residues: CASSERGFSTDTQYF. The chain links TRBV6-1 to TRBJ2-3; maybe TRBD2 (6 bases). This CDR3 is 15 amino acids long. Germline V lookup: CDR1 MNHNS, CDR2 SASEGT. Trimming stripped 2 bases from V and 0 bases from J, with 9 bases between.

J is TRBJ2-6 and V is TRBV7-9; D perhaps matches TRBD1 (6 bases). The CDR3 consists of 18 residues. V lost 5 bases, J lost 0 bases, and 17 bases lay in between. Germline lookup yields CDR1 SEHNR and CDR2 FQNEAQ (reference sequence). This chain's CDR3 is CASSQRRDTDSGANVLTF. For the CDR3, the DNA is TGTGCCAGCAGCCAGAGAAGGGACACTGACTCTGGGGCCAACGTCCTGACTTTC.

V usage is TRBV28 and J usage is TRBJ1-2; D gene unclear. The CDR3 is made up of 14 amino acids. In germline, CDR1 is MDHEN, CDR2 SYDVKM. Between the trimmed V and J ends, which lost 4 bases and 8 bases, there was a span of 17 bases. The CDR3 nucleotides read TGTGCCAGCAGTTCTGGGCCCGAGGGATTCGGCTACACCTTC. Translating gives CASSSGPEGFGYTF.